The 32 T cell receptor beta chains reported below all come from one sample, sequenced in a study of T cell changes during pregnancy in multiple sclerosis. Sequencing used immunoSEQ multiplex PCR; TCRdb keeps in-frame clones, though not all of them. The sample lists 85,000 to 90,000 clones, about 94% occurring once. Material: peripheral blood, obtained after pregnancy. The source of these receptors is a female donor in good health, enrolled as a control in a pregnancy study.

The V and J genes are TRBV7-8 and TRBJ1-2, with 8 bases fitting TRBD1. The junction had 0 bases not matched to a gene; V was cut back by 3 bases and J by 6 bases. Germline V CDR1 and CDR2: SGHVS, FQNEAQ. The CDR3 extends over 12 amino acids. CDR3 sequence reads: CASSLDRDGYTF. CDR3 DNA: TGTGCCAGCAGCTTGGACAGGGATGGCTACACCTTC.

The chain couples TRBV5-1 to TRBJ2-5, with 12 bases that match TRBD1. Germline CDR1 SGHRS, CDR2 YFSETQ. The CDR3 covers 15 residues. The trim removed 0 bases at V and 6 bases at J, leaving 3 bases unmatched. The CDR3 loop reads CASSLGDRGLQTQYF. In DNA form, the CDR3 reads TGCGCCAGCAGCTTGGGGGACAGGGGGCTGCAGACCCAGTACTTC.

V usage is TRBV7-2 and J usage is TRBJ2-7, with 10 bases identical to TRBD2. J gave up 3 bases and V 5 bases, and 10 bases lay outside the gene matches. Germline V gene lookup returns CDR1 SGHTA and CDR2 FQGNSA. The CDR3 sequence is 16 residues long. CDR3 amino acids: CASSPLPSGRVYEQYF. CDR3 nucleotides: TGTGCCAGCAGCCCCCTCCCTAGCGGGAGAGTCTACGAGCAGTACTTC.

The chain is built from TRBV28 and TRBJ2-7, with 10 bases aligning to TRBD1. The junction had 3 bases not matched to a gene; V was cut back by 1 base and J by 6 bases. The CDR3 length is 14 residues. CDR1 MDHEN and CDR2 SYDVKM come from the germline V gene. CDR3 nucleotides: TGTGCCAGCAGTTTATTCGGGACAGGGGTCGAGCAGTACTTC. Its protein is CASSLFGTGVEQYF.

The V and J genes are TRBV30 and TRBJ2-7; D is perhaps TRBD1 (6 bases). V lost 1 base and J lost 4, with 8 bases in between. This CDR3 contains 12 residues. Germline CDR1 GTSNPN, CDR2 SVGIG (reference sequence). The CDR3 reads CAWSGQGYEQYF. CDR3 nucleotide sequence: TGTGCCTGGAGTGGGCAGGGGTACGAGCAGTACTTC.

The rearrangement joins TRBV7-9 to TRBJ2-2; perhaps TRBD2 as D (5 bases). Per germline, CDR1 SEHNR and CDR2 FQNEAQ (reference sequence). Deletions cut 0 bases from V and 7 bases from J, with 12 bases between. The CDR3 has 15 residues. CDR3 in DNA: TGTGCCAGCAGCTTAGCGGGAGAAGTTAGCGGGGAGCTGTTTTTT. This gives the protein CASSLAGEVSGELFF.

The chain carries TRBV4-2 and TRBJ2-1; TRBD2 agrees at 14 bases. The CDR3 has 17 residues. V shed 0 bases and J 6 bases; nucleotides not matched to a gene: 4. Germline CDR1 and CDR2: LGHNA and YNFKEQ. CDR3 sequence reads: CASSQEGLAGVTNEQFF. Written as DNA, the CDR3 is TGTGCCAGCAGCCAAGAGGGACTAGCGGGAGTGACCAATGAGCAGTTCTTC.

The CDR3 DNA is TGTGCCAGTAGTGCCCAGCGGGGGAGCACAGATACGCAGTATTTT. It yields the protein CASSAQRGSTDTQYF. This chain joins TRBV19 and TRBJ2-3, with TRBD2 matching 8 bases. Unmatched junction bases numbered 4, after V lost 5 bases and J lost 0 bases. CDR1 and CDR2 from the germline V gene are LNHDA and SQIVND (reference sequence). This CDR3 is 15 amino acids long.

The rearrangement links TRBV28 to TRBJ2-7; no reliable D call. Trimming pared 5 bases from V and 2 bases from J, leaving 10 bases between. The germline V gene has CDR1 MDHEN and CDR2 SYDVKM. The CDR3 is 13 amino acids. The CDR3 loop is CASSPTGPYEQYF. The CDR3 nucleotides are TGTGCCAGCAGTCCTACCGGTCCCTACGAGCAGTACTTC.

The chain links TRBV9 to TRBJ2-1; D ambiguous. The V gene's germline CDR1 is SGDLS and CDR2 YYNGEE. The V end was cut by 4 bases, the J end by 0 bases, with 11 bases between. The CDR3 consists of 15 residues. In DNA form, the CDR3 reads TGTGCCAGCAGCCCTCTCCTGAGCTCCTACAATGAGCAGTTCTTC. Encoded protein: CASSPLLSSYNEQFF. The full variable domain, its missing parts supplied by reference TRBV9 and TRBJ2-1, is DSGVTQTPKHLITATGQRVTLRCSPRSGDLSVYWYQQSLDQGLQFLIQYYNGEERAKGNILERFSAQQFPDLHSELNLSSLELGDSALYFCASSPLLSSYNEQFFGPGTRLTVL.

In DNA, the CDR3 is TGTGCCACCAGCAGAGGGGGAGGGAACAACTACGAGCAGTACTTC. This gives the protein CATSRGGGNNYEQYF. The V call is TRBV15, the J call TRBJ2-7; the match to TRBD2 covers 7 bases. V lost 1 base and J lost 3; bases outside the gene matches: 6. This CDR3 spans 15 amino acids. Germline assignment: CDR1 LNHNV and CDR2 YYDKDF (reference sequence).

In this sample, this clone turned up once. This sequence joins TRBV7-9 and TRBJ2-5, with TRBD1 as a possible D gene (8 bases). CDR1 is SEHNR and CDR2 is FQNEAQ in the germline V gene (reference sequence). The CDR3 has 15 residues. V dropped 6 bases and J dropped 5 bases, with 19 bases sitting between them. CDR3 loop: CASSYTGGGEETQYF. CDR3 DNA sequence: TGTGCCAGCAGTTATACAGGGGGAGGGGAGGAGACCCAGTACTTC.

This chain joins TRBV5-6 and TRBJ2-3; 10 nucleotides match TRBD1. Germline values: CDR1 SGHDT, CDR2 YYEEEE. The CDR3 is 14 residues long. After removal of 3 bases from V and 3 bases from J, the junction contained 1 base not matched to a gene. CDR3: CASSWDRGTDTQYF. The CDR3 DNA follows: TGTGCCAGCAGCTGGGACAGGGGAACAGATACGCAGTATTTT.

V gene TRBV19 combines with J gene TRBJ2-7; TRBD2 aligns across 9 bases. This CDR3 region has 16 residues. CDR1 LNHDA and CDR2 SQIVND come from the germline V gene (reference sequence). Trimming cost V 2 bases and J 2 bases; bases outside gene matches: 7. The CDR3 here is CASSISVAGAPYEQYF. The CDR3 DNA sequence: TGTGCCAGTAGTATATCGGTAGCGGGAGCCCCCTACGAGCAGTACTTC.

The rearrangement joins TRBV5-6 to TRBJ2-7; D is uncertain. V lost 3 bases and J lost 4, with 8 bases in between. The length of the CDR3 is 12 residues. Germline assignment: CDR1 SGHDT and CDR2 YYEEEE. The CDR3 region is CASSSSGYEQYF. CDR3 in DNA: TGTGCCAGCAGCTCCTCCGGGTACGAGCAGTACTTC.

The rearrangement uses TRBV5-4 and TRBJ2-2, with 9 bases identical to TRBD2. The germline V gene encodes CDR1 SGHNT and CDR2 YYREEE (reference sequence). Trimming at V came to 5 bases and at J to 6 bases, leaving 8 bases not matched to a gene. This CDR3 is 15 amino acids long. As DNA, the CDR3 is TGTGCCAGCAGTCCGGGACTAGCTAACCCCGGGGAGCTGTTTTTT. Translation gives CASSPGLANPGELFF.

The rearrangement joins TRBV5-1 to TRBJ2-3; 8 bases line up with TRBD2. The trim removed 6 bases at V and 2 bases at J, leaving 5 bases unmatched. Germline lookup yields CDR1 SGHRS and CDR2 YFSETQ. The CDR3 sequence is 14 residues long. In DNA form, the CDR3 reads TGCGCCAGCACAGGCGGGAGGCTCACAGATACGCAGTATTTT. Translation gives CASTGGRLTDTQYF.

J is TRBJ1-2 and V is TRBV6-5, with D possibly TRBD1 on 5 matching bases. This CDR3 contains 14 residues. V was clipped by 6 bases and J by 1 base, with 12 bases between them. Germline-derived CDR1 and CDR2 are MNHEY and SVGAGI. CDR3 protein: CASRRQGLNYGYTF. DNA of the CDR3: TGTGCCAGCAGAAGGCAGGGCCTTAACTATGGCTACACCTTC.

V gene TRBV6-6 combines with J gene TRBJ2-5; 7 nucleotides line up with TRBD2. Trimming cost V 6 bases and J 2 bases; bases outside gene matches: 9. The germline CDR1 and CDR2 sequences are MNHNY and SVGAGI (reference sequence). This CDR3 has 15 amino acids. CDR3 sequence reads: CASSLNGGGQETQYF. CDR3 coding DNA: TGTGCCAGCAGCCTGAATGGCGGGGGACAAGAGACCCAGTACTTC.

The chain uses TRBV6-5 and TRBJ1-2; a weak D match, TRBD1 (5 bases). The CDR3 sequence is 13 residues long. The ends were cut back, 6 bases at V and 3 bases at J, with 11 bases in the middle. Germline CDR1 reads MNHEY; CDR2 reads SVGAGI. CDR3 nucleotides: TGTGCCAGCAGCAAGGGGACTGACTATGGCTACACCTTC. Protein: CASSKGTDYGYTF.

The V and J genes are TRBV6-6 and TRBJ2-7, with D perhaps TRBD2 (6 bases). Trimming cost V 0 bases and J 6 bases, with 18 bases left between them. CDR3 length: 16 amino acids. Germline loops: CDR1 MNHNY, CDR2 SVGAGI (reference sequence). DNA of the CDR3: TGTGCCAGCAGTTACTCGACTAGTCGAGGTGTGAGCGAGCAGTACTTC. This sequence encodes CASSYSTSRGVSEQYF.

This chain connects TRBV7-9 to TRBJ2-7, with 9 bases aligning to TRBD2. With V trimmed by 9 bases and J by 2 bases, 2 bases remained unmatched. Germline CDR1 SEHNR, CDR2 FQNEAQ (reference sequence). This CDR3 comprises 12 residues. The CDR3 spells CASSGRTYEQYF. The CDR3 DNA sequence: TGTGCCAGTAGCGGGAGAACCTACGAGCAGTACTTC.

The chain joins TRBV14 to TRBJ2-1, with 9 bases aligning to TRBD2. Germline V gene sequence: CDR1 SGHDN, CDR2 FVKESK. The CDR3 is 16 residues long. V was clipped by 4 bases and J by 6 bases; unmatched bases: 10. The CDR3 DNA is TGTGCCAGCAGCCCCCTAGCGGGAACCCCCGTCAATGAGCAGTTCTTC. The encoded protein is CASSPLAGTPVNEQFF. Based on the CDR3 plus reference TRBV14 and TRBJ2-1, the full variable domain is EAGVTQFPSHSVIEKGQTVTLRCDPISGHDNLYWYRRVMGKEIKFLLHFVKESKQDESGMPNNRFLAERTGGTYSTLKVQPAELEDSGVYFCASSPLAGTPVNEQFFGPGTRLTVL.

The chain combines TRBV28 with TRBJ2-2; 12 positions match TRBD2. Germline V CDR1 and CDR2: MDHEN, SYDVKM. This CDR3 region has 17 residues. J gave up 7 bases and V 6 bases, and 12 bases lay outside the gene matches. CDR3 coding DNA: TGTGCCAGCAGCAGCATGGCTAGCGGGAGGGTTGGCGGGGAGCTGTTTTTT. This encodes CASSSMASGRVGGELFF.

The V and J genes are TRBV4-1 and TRBJ2-1; perhaps TRBD1 as D (5 bases). V shed 1 base and J shed 1 base, with 14 bases lying between them. The germline gives CDR1 MGHRA, CDR2 YSYEKL. The CDR3 runs 17 residues. CDR3 region: CASSQVTGVRSYNEQFF. The CDR3 DNA is TGCGCCAGCAGCCAAGTTACAGGCGTAAGGTCCTACAATGAGCAGTTCTTC.

The gene calls are TRBV28 and TRBJ2-5, with D possibly being TRBD2 (5 bases). The V and J ends lost 6 bases and 5 bases respectively, with 22 bases between them. Per the germline V gene, CDR1 is MDHEN and CDR2 is SYDVKM. The CDR3 contains 16 residues. The chain's CDR3 is CASSPLGATMMETQYF. The CDR3 region has the DNA TGTGCCAGCAGCCCCTTGGGAGCGACAATGATGGAGACCCAGTACTTC.

The chain combines TRBV27 with TRBJ2-5; TRBD1 matches at 7 bases. This CDR3 contains 14 residues. CDR1 is MNHEY and CDR2 is SMNVEV in the germline V gene (reference sequence). The junction had 2 bases not matched to a gene; V was cut back by 2 bases and J by 2 bases. The CDR3 here is CASSLPGQQETQYF. CDR3 nucleotides: TGTGCCAGCAGTTTACCGGGACAGCAAGAGACCCAGTACTTC.

The chain links TRBV20-1 to TRBJ2-7; tentative D call: TRBD2 (6 bases). CDR3 length equals 11 residues. V was trimmed by 6 bases and J by 2 bases, leaving 8 bases between them. Germline CDR1 and CDR2: DFQATT and SNEGSKA (reference sequence). DNA for the CDR3: TGCAGTGCGAGGAGGGCCTACGAGCAGTACTTC. This translates into CSARRAYEQYF.

This chain uses TRBV25-1 with TRBJ1-4; 11 bases are shared with TRBD1. Germline CDR1 MGHDK, CDR2 SYGVNS. This CDR3 has 15 amino acids. V lost 5 bases and J lost 7; bases outside the gene matches: 6. In nucleotides, the CDR3 is TGTGCCAGCAGTTGGATTGGGACAGGGGGTGAAAAACTGTTTTTT. Amino acids: CASSWIGTGGEKLFF.

The V call is TRBV5-1, the J call TRBJ2-1; D remains unclear. Trimming cost V 4 bases and J 5 bases, with 7 bases left between them. Germline CDR1 is SGHRS and CDR2 is YFSETQ. CDR3 size: 12 residues. The CDR3 loop reads CASSQEDNEQFF. The DNA for the CDR3 is TGCGCCAGCAGCCAAGAGGACAATGAGCAGTTCTTC. The complete variable domain, with remaining parts taken from reference TRBV5-1 and TRBJ2-1, reads KAGVTQTPRYLIKTRGQQVTLSCSPISGHRSVSWYQQTPGQGLQFLFEYFSETQRNKGNFPGRFSGRQFSNSRSEMNVSTLELGDSALYLCASSQEDNEQFFGPGTRLTVL.

The J gene is TRBJ2-5, the V gene TRBV7-2; possibly TRBD2 for D (6 bases). There are 18 residues in the CDR3. Trimming cost V 5 bases and J 4 bases, with 26 bases left between them. Germline V gives CDR1 SGHTA, CDR2 FQGNSA. CDR3 DNA: TGTGCCAGCAGCCCCATGAGGTCCGGCGGCCCAGCGGGAGAGACCCAGTACTTC. Translating it yields CASSPMRSGGPAGETQYF.

The chain joins TRBV7-2 to TRBJ2-3, with 10 bases aligning to TRBD2. The CDR3 has 13 amino acids. With 5 bases clipped from V and 6 bases from J, the junction kept 2 bases outside the gene matches. Germline values: CDR1 SGHTA, CDR2 FQGNSA. The CDR3 protein is CASSPSGSDTQYF. The CDR3 coding sequence is TGTGCCAGCAGCCCTAGCGGGAGCGATACGCAGTATTTT.